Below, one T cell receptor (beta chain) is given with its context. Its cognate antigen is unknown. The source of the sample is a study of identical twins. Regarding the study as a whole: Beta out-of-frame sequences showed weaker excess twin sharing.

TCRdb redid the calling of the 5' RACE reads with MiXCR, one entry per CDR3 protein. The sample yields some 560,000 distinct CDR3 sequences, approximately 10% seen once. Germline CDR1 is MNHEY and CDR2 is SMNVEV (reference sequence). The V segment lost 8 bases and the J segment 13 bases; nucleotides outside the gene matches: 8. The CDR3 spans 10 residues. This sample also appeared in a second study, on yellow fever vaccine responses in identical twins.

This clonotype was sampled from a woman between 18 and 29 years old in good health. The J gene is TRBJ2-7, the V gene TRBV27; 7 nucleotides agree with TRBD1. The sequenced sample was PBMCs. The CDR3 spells CASGGQVVYF. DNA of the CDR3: TGTGCCAGCGGAGGACAGGTGGTATACTTC.